This entry lists 15 T cell receptor beta chains sequenced from one sample in a study of blood T cell repertoires in COVID-19. Data came from immunoSEQ multiplex PCR; TCRdb stores just in-frame clones and leaves some out. This repertoire shows 70,000 to 90,000 clones, about 90% found once; its top ten account for under 55%. Sequencing was done on a sample of peripheral blood. The origin of the receptors is a human donor in a cohort sampled during active COVID-19.

The chain carries TRBV19 and TRBJ1-1, with D perhaps matching TRBD1 (6 bases). Trimming took off 4 bases at V and 4 bases at J, with 10 bases between the two ends. This CDR3 is 13 amino acids long. The germline V gene has CDR1 LNHDA and CDR2 SQIVND (reference sequence). The CDR3 loop is CASSSQGSTEAFF. In nucleotides, the CDR3 is TGTGCCAGTAGTAGTCAGGGGAGCACTGAAGCTTTCTTT. The entire variable domain, with the rest obtained from reference TRBV19 and TRBJ1-1, is as follows: DGGITQSPKYLFRKEGQNVTLSCEQNLNHDAMYWYRQDPGQGLRLIYYSQIVNDFQKGDIAEGYSVSREKKESFPLTVTSAQKNPTAFYLCASSSQGSTEAFFGQGTRLTVV.

The gene calls are TRBV15 and TRBJ2-7; TRBD2 matches at 11 bases. Germline values: CDR1 LNHNV, CDR2 YYDKDF (reference sequence). V shed 4 bases, J shed 4 bases, and the junction held 6 bases outside the gene matches. The CDR3 loop spans 15 amino acids. The CDR3 sequence is CATSMGTSGTYEQYF. The CDR3 DNA follows: TGTGCCACCAGCATGGGGACTAGCGGAACTTACGAGCAGTACTTC.

The chain employs TRBV11-3 and TRBJ2-5; the match to TRBD2 covers 14 bases. The CDR3 consists of 16 residues. Germline V gene sequence: CDR1 SGHNT, CDR2 YENEEA. The junction had 8 bases not matched to a gene; V was cut back by 6 bases and J by 5 bases. The DNA for the CDR3 is TGTGCCAGCAGAACGGGACTAGCGGGAGTTGGGGAGACCCAGTACTTC. Amino acid sequence: CASRTGLAGVGETQYF. Full variable domain (rest looked up from reference TRBV11-3 and TRBJ2-5): EAGVVQSPRYKIIEKKQPVAFWCNPISGHNTLYWYLQNLGQGPELLIRYENEEAVDDSQLPKDRFSAERLKGVDSTLKIQPAELGDSAVYLCASRTGLAGVGETQYFGPGTRLLVL.

The chain recombines TRBV3-1 (or the pseudogene TRBV3-2) with TRBJ2-7, with TRBD2 matching 8 bases. The CDR3 runs 15 residues. From germline, CDR1 is LGHDT and CDR2 YNNKEL (reference sequence). The ends lost 3 bases at V and 0 bases at J; junction bases unmatched: 4. The CDR3 here is CASSHPGTSSYEQYF. The CDR3 DNA follows: TGTGCCAGCAGCCACCCCGGGACTAGCTCCTACGAGCAGTACTTC.

The CDR3 DNA reads as TGTGCCAGCACTTCAGTAGGCTCAGGATATTCAGAGACCCAGTACTTC. Its translation: CASTSVGSGYSETQYF. This rearrangement joins TRBV2 to TRBJ2-5; no reliable D call. The CDR3 runs 16 residues. From germline, CDR1 is SNHLY and CDR2 FYNNEI. The V gene lost 7 bases and the J gene lost 4 bases, with 22 bases spanning the gap.

The chain is built from TRBV7-2 and TRBJ2-2, with 8 bases fitting TRBD2. J gave up 6 bases and V 5 bases, and 11 bases lay outside the gene matches. CDR1 is SGHTA, CDR2 FQGNSA, per germline. The CDR3 spans 16 residues. DNA for the CDR3: TGTGCCAGCAGCCCTCGGACTAGCAAAGGGCCCGGGGAGCTGTTTTTT. Protein sequence: CASSPRTSKGPGELFF.

This clone was seen a single time. This rearrangement joins TRBV6-5 to TRBJ2-1, with D perhaps matching TRBD2 (6 bases). Trimming removed 5 bases at V and 4 bases at J, with 15 bases between. Germline CDR1 is MNHEY and CDR2 is SVGAGI. The CDR3 is 15 residues long. The CDR3 region is CASSPPLALYNEQFF. CDR3 DNA: TGTGCCAGCAGTCCTCCCCTAGCGCTGTACAATGAGCAGTTCTTC.

The chain employs TRBV14 and TRBJ1-1; 8 bases agree with TRBD1. V lost 2 bases, J lost 6 bases, and 5 bases stayed unmatched. The CDR3 extends over 14 amino acids. Germline V gene lookup returns CDR1 SGHDN and CDR2 FVKESK. In DNA form, the CDR3 reads TGTGCCAGCAGCCAAATAATACAGGGGGCTGAAGCTTTCTTT. Translation gives CASSQIIQGAEAFF.

The chain couples TRBV5-1 to TRBJ2-7, with D possibly matching TRBD1 (5 bases). Trimming left V 4 bases short and J 3 bases short, with 14 bases between. CDR1 SGHRS and CDR2 YFSETQ come from the germline V gene. This CDR3 contains 14 residues. The CDR3 loop reads CASSAQGLIYEQYF. CDR3 sequence (DNA): TGCGCCAGCAGCGCCCAGGGCCTTATCTACGAGCAGTACTTC.

The V and J genes are TRBV18 and TRBJ1-2, with D tentatively TRBD1 (6 bases). V was shortened by 1 base and J by 6 bases, with 6 bases between the two germline ends. Germline lookup yields CDR1 KGHSH and CDR2 LQKENI. This CDR3 region has 12 residues. CDR3 loop: CASSPQGDGYTF. Here the CDR3 DNA reads TGTGCCAGCTCACCACAGGGGGATGGCTACACCTTC.

The gene calls are TRBV12-5 and TRBJ2-3, with 9 bases identical to TRBD1. This CDR3 contains 14 residues. The germline V gene has CDR1 LGHNT and CDR2 FRNRAP. The junction had 3 bases not matched to a gene; V was cut back by 7 bases and J by 1 base. The DNA for the CDR3 is TGTGCTAGTGCCCGGGACAGGGGCACAGATACGCAGTATTTT. It translates to CASARDRGTDTQYF.

This clone was found a few times. One end of the junction does not line up with germline, which may come from a read error. The rearrangement uses TRBV7-7 and TRBJ2-1, with 8 bases fitting TRBD2. This CDR3 spans 15 amino acids. CDR1 is SSHAT, CDR2 FNYEAQ, per germline (reference sequence). This CDR3 is CASSLTGTRGDEQFF. DNA of the CDR3: TGTGCTAGCAGCTTAACCGGGACTAGAGGTGATGAGCAGTTCTTC.

The chain is built from TRBV7-2 and TRBJ2-2; TRBD2 is a possible D gene (6 bases). CDR3 length equals 15 residues. CDR1 SGHTA and CDR2 FQGNSA come from the germline V gene. Trimming removed 3 bases from V and 0 bases from J, with 8 bases in between. The CDR3 loop is CASSFGLPNTGELFF. Here the CDR3 DNA reads TGTGCCAGCAGCTTCGGACTACCGAACACCGGGGAGCTGTTTTTT.

J is TRBJ2-7 and V is TRBV4-1; D uncertain. V dropped 0 bases and J dropped 0 bases, with 12 bases sitting between them. Per the germline V gene, CDR1 is MGHRA and CDR2 is YSYEKL. The CDR3 extends over 16 amino acids. The CDR3 region is CASSQDNLILSYEQYF. The CDR3 coding sequence is TGCGCCAGCAGCCAAGATAATTTAATCCTCTCCTACGAGCAGTACTTC.

The chain has TRBV27 and TRBJ1-2; weak D call: TRBD1 (6 bases). Germline CDR1 MNHEY, CDR2 SMNVEV (reference sequence). V was cut by 1 base and J by 4 bases, with 10 bases left in between. The CDR3 is 14 amino acids. In DNA, the CDR3 is TGTGCCAGCAGTTTATGGCAGGGGTTCTATGGCTACACCTTC. Translated, it gives CASSLWQGFYGYTF.